This passage covers 31 T cell receptor beta chains from one sample sequenced in a study of radiation and T cells in renal cell carcinoma. Time point denoted: baseline pretreatment blood. Treatment meaning: 15 Gy SBRT to primary tumor, nephrectomy 4 weeks later. Only in-frame clones appear in the TCRdb table, and some are missing; sequencing was by immunoSEQ multiplex PCR. The table shows some 150,000 clones, with approximately 91% occurring only once. This material consisted of blood, taken from a patient whose treatment included radiotherapy and nephrectomy. Every receptor here comes from a woman aged 45-59 years with renal cell carcinoma.

The rearrangement joins TRBV29-1 to TRBJ2-2, with D tentatively TRBD2 (6 bases). V was shortened by 5 bases and J by 4 bases, with 11 bases between the two germline ends. The CDR3 extends over 13 amino acids. Germline values: CDR1 SQVTM, CDR2 ANQGSEA. The CDR3 DNA reads TGCAGCGTTTGGCAGGGAGGCACCGGGGAGCTGTTTTTT. Its protein product is CSVWQGGTGELFF.

Concerning this clone itself: A junction boundary mismatches the germline segment, possibly from a read error. This chain joins TRBV7-7 and TRBJ2-1; 10 nucleotides match TRBD2. Germline V gene data show CDR1 as SSHAT and CDR2 as FNYEAQ (reference sequence). This CDR3 has 16 amino acids. The CDR3 here is CASSLTTSGAYNEQFF. DNA for the CDR3: TGTGCTAGCAGTTTGACTACTAGCGGGGCATACAATGAGCAGTTCTTC.

The chain links TRBV29-1 to TRBJ2-1; no reliable D call. Trimming stripped 4 bases from V and 4 bases from J, with 5 bases between. The CDR3 totals 11 residues. CDR1 SQVTM and CDR2 ANQGSEA come from the germline V gene. CDR3 sequence: CSVGQYNEQFF. The CDR3 coding sequence is TGCAGCGTTGGACAATACAATGAGCAGTTCTTC.

The gene calls are TRBV7-9 and TRBJ2-7; no definite D call. Germline CDR1 is SEHNR and CDR2 is FQNEAQ (reference sequence). This CDR3 is built from 14 residues. Trimming stripped 3 bases from V and 0 bases from J, with 9 bases between. In nucleotides, the CDR3 is TGTGCCAGCAGCTTGCGGACGTCCTCCTACGAGCAGTACTTC. It is translated as CASSLRTSSYEQYF.

The chain couples TRBV9 to TRBJ2-1; TRBD2 aligns across 12 bases. The CDR3 is 17 amino acids. V trimming: 3 bases; J trimming: 4 bases; junction bases outside the gene matches: 8. Germline-derived CDR1 and CDR2 are SGDLS and YYNGEE. CDR3 nucleotides: TGTGCCAGCAGCGCCGACCACACTAGCGGGGGGTACAATGAGCAGTTCTTC. This gives the protein CASSADHTSGGYNEQFF.

This chain connects TRBV7-2 to TRBJ1-5; 7 nucleotides align to TRBD1. The CDR3 length is 15 residues. V trimming: 6 bases; J trimming: 2 bases; junction bases outside the gene matches: 7. The germline CDR1 and CDR2 sequences are SGHTA and FQGNSA. CDR3 amino acids: CASRMGQSRNQPQHF. The CDR3 nucleotides are TGTGCCAGCAGGATGGGACAGTCACGCAATCAGCCCCAGCATTTT.

The chain combines TRBV29-1 with TRBJ1-1; possibly TRBD1 for D (5 bases). This CDR3 spans 15 amino acids. The germline gives CDR1 SQVTM, CDR2 ANQGSEA. The V gene lost 4 bases and the J gene lost 1 base, with 16 bases spanning the gap. The CDR3 spells CSVAGTQEANTEAFF. CDR3 nucleotide sequence: TGCAGCGTTGCAGGGACTCAGGAGGCGAACACTGAAGCTTTCTTT.

The gene calls are TRBV7-8 and TRBJ1-1, with D hard to call. CDR1 and CDR2 from the germline V gene are SGHVS and FQNEAQ. The V gene lost 5 bases and the J gene lost 1 base, with 11 bases spanning the gap. This CDR3 contains 14 residues. CDR3 sequence reads: CASSVYATNTEAFF. Here the CDR3 DNA reads TGTGCCAGCAGCGTCTACGCGACGAACACTGAAGCTTTCTTT. The variable domain in full, with the rest retrieved from reference TRBV7-8 and TRBJ1-1, is GAGVSQSPRYKVAKRGQDVALRCDPISGHVSLFWYQQALGQGPEFLTYFQNEAQLDKSGLPSDRFFAERPEGSVSTLKIQRTQQEDSAVYLCASSVYATNTEAFFGQGTRLTVV.

This sequence joins TRBV2 and TRBJ2-6, with a weak D call TRBD1 (6 bases). Per the germline V gene, CDR1 is SNHLY and CDR2 is FYNNEI. CDR3 length: 16 residues. Trimming shortened V by 4 bases and J by 2 bases, and 12 bases separated the two germline ends. This chain's CDR3 is CASSGTAKPGANVLTF. CDR3 DNA: TGTGCCAGCAGTGGGACAGCAAAGCCTGGGGCCAACGTCCTGACTTTC.

Here the CDR3 reads CASSPTGTSGVGYQETQYF. For the CDR3, the DNA is TGTGCCAGCAGCCCCACGGGGACTAGCGGGGTCGGGTACCAAGAGACCCAGTACTTC. The rearrangement uses TRBV7-6 and TRBJ2-5, with TRBD2 matching over 13 bases. The J segment lost 0 bases and the V segment lost 5 bases, leaving 12 bases of the junction unmatched. Germline CDR1 is SGHVS and CDR2 is FNYEAQ. The CDR3 covers 19 residues.

V and J are TRBV7-8 and TRBJ1-2; D ambiguous. Trimming removed 5 bases at V and 3 bases at J, with 16 bases between. Germline V gene sequence: CDR1 SGHVS, CDR2 FQNEAQ. The CDR3 has 15 residues. The CDR3 nucleotides read TGTGCCAGCAGCCGAACAGTCACCTCTGACTATGGCTACACCTTC. Encoded protein: CASSRTVTSDYGYTF.

The chain combines TRBV6-1 with TRBJ1-2; 9 bases are a match to TRBD1. Germline CDR1 reads MNHNS; CDR2 reads SASEGT. This CDR3 is built from 15 residues. Unmatched junction bases numbered 9, after V lost 5 bases and J lost 5 bases. CDR3 DNA: TGTGCCAGCAGTCTACAGGGGGCGGGAATATATGGCTACACCTTC. It yields the protein CASSLQGAGIYGYTF.

This clone was counted a single time. The rearrangement uses TRBV14 and TRBJ1-1, with 8 positions matching TRBD1. The V and J ends lost 5 bases and 5 bases, in that order; junction bases with no gene match: 4. This CDR3 contains 13 residues. The germline V gene encodes CDR1 SGHDN and CDR2 FVKESK. This CDR3 reads CASSATGGTEAFF. CDR3 DNA sequence: TGTGCCAGCAGCGCTACAGGGGGGACTGAAGCTTTCTTT.

A remark on this clone: The same CDR3 arises from other DNA sequences in this sample as well. The rearrangement links TRBV15 to TRBJ1-5, with D possibly TRBD1 on 6 matching bases. Trimming took off 1 base at V and 4 bases at J, with 20 bases between the two ends. The CDR3 length is 18 residues. Germline CDR1 reads LNHNV; CDR2 reads YYDKDF (reference sequence). This chain's CDR3 is CATSRVERGEAVNQPQHF. For the CDR3, the DNA is TGTGCCACCAGCAGAGTGGAAAGGGGGGAGGCGGTAAATCAGCCCCAGCATTTT.

V is TRBV30 and J is TRBJ1-2, with TRBD1 matching 10 bases. In germline, CDR1 is GTSNPN, CDR2 SVGIG (reference sequence). The CDR3 spans 17 residues. The J segment lost 5 bases and the V segment lost 4 bases, leaving 16 bases of the junction unmatched. The DNA for the CDR3 is TGTGCCTGGAAGCCTCAGATATCCTGGACAGGGGGGTATGGCTACACCTTC. This translates into CAWKPQISWTGGYGYTF.

The rearrangement links TRBV6-1 to TRBJ1-2, with a weak D call TRBD1 (6 bases). CDR1 MNHNS and CDR2 SASEGT come from the germline V gene. The CDR3 is made up of 14 amino acids. V shed 6 bases and J shed 4 bases, with 15 bases lying between them. The CDR3 loop reads CASSIDRIGYGYTF. In DNA, the CDR3 is TGTGCCAGCAGCATCGACAGGATCGGCTATGGCTACACCTTC.

The V gene is TRBV2, the J gene TRBJ2-3; D unresolved. Trimming stripped 10 bases from V and 0 bases from J, with 8 bases between. The CDR3 totals 12 residues. The germline CDR1 and CDR2 sequences are SNHLY and FYNNEI. CDR3 region: CATSVSTDTQYF. For the CDR3, the DNA is TGTGCCACCTCGGTTAGCACAGATACGCAGTATTTT.

The rearrangement links TRBV11-2 to TRBJ2-5; D call uncertain. The germline V and J ends were trimmed by 6 bases and 5 bases, with 10 bases remaining between them. This CDR3 spans 12 amino acids. Germline CDR1 and CDR2: SGHAT and FQNNGV. This chain's CDR3 is CASSLERETQYF. In DNA, the CDR3 is TGTGCCAGCAGTCTCGAACGGGAGACCCAGTACTTC.

J is TRBJ2-6 and V is TRBV4-1, with a tentative D call TRBD1 (6 bases). Germline lookup yields CDR1 MGHRA and CDR2 YSYEKL. The V end was cut by 4 bases, the J end by 4 bases, with 11 bases between. CDR3 length: 15 amino acids. This CDR3 is CASSPPGTGANVLTF. CDR3 nucleotide sequence: TGCGCCAGCAGCCCTCCAGGGACAGGGGCCAACGTCCTGACTTTC.

The chain has TRBV29-1 and TRBJ2-5; 9 bases align to TRBD1. The CDR3 loop spans 14 amino acids. The J segment lost 0 bases and the V segment lost 5 bases, leaving 4 bases of the junction unmatched. Germline-derived CDR1 and CDR2 are SQVTM and ANQGSEA. CDR3 protein: CSVTGGWYQETQYF. As DNA, the CDR3 is TGCAGCGTTACAGGGGGCTGGTACCAAGAGACCCAGTACTTC.

In nucleotides, the CDR3 is TGTGCCAGCAGTGAATCATGGCTCAGTAATCAGCCCCAGCATTTT. Protein: CASSESWLSNQPQHF. The chain carries TRBV6-1 and TRBJ1-5; D is uncertain. This CDR3 comprises 15 residues. Trimming left V 2 bases short and J 4 bases short, with 12 bases between. The V gene's germline CDR1 is MNHNS and CDR2 SASEGT.

V gene TRBV5-4 combines with J gene TRBJ1-1; D not certain. Germline V lookup: CDR1 SGHNT, CDR2 YYREEE (reference sequence). Trimming left V 0 bases short and J 4 bases short, with 16 bases between. The CDR3 sequence is 16 residues long. CDR3 coding DNA: TGTGCCAGCAGCTTGGGGACTGGACCCCCTGGCACTGAAGCTTTCTTT. It codes for CASSLGTGPPGTEAFF.

The chain joins TRBV18 to TRBJ1-6; TRBD1 agrees at 7 bases. Germline trimming cut 6 bases from V and 5 bases from J; bases unmatched to any gene: 4. Germline assignment: CDR1 KGHSH and CDR2 LQKENI. This CDR3 has 14 residues. The CDR3: CASSQGGDNSPLHF. The CDR3 nucleotides are TGTGCCAGCTCGCAGGGGGGGGATAATTCACCCCTCCACTTT.

The chain couples TRBV6-6 to TRBJ2-1; possibly TRBD1 for D (5 bases). V was trimmed by 2 bases and J by 4 bases, leaving 12 bases between them. The CDR3 has 15 amino acids. The germline CDR1 and CDR2 sequences are MNHNY and SVGAGI (reference sequence). The CDR3 DNA reads TGTGCCAGCAGTTACGGGGCGGTGGAGTACAATGAGCAGTTCTTC. It translates to CASSYGAVEYNEQFF.

V and J are TRBV6-1 and TRBJ2-2, with no clear D. Germline loops: CDR1 MNHNS, CDR2 SASEGT. The CDR3 consists of 12 residues. Trimming took 8 bases from V and 1 from J, leaving 5 bases between them. The CDR3 sequence is CASFRNTGELFF. In DNA, the CDR3 is TGTGCCAGCTTCAGGAACACCGGGGAGCTGTTTTTT.

The chain combines TRBV5-1 with TRBJ2-3, with D tentatively TRBD1 (5 bases). V was shortened by 1 base and J by 0 bases, with 12 bases between the two germline ends. The germline CDR1 and CDR2 sequences are SGHRS and YFSETQ. This CDR3 region has 16 residues. CDR3 residues: CASSLKGAVSTDTQYF. CDR3 nucleotides: TGCGCCAGCAGCTTGAAAGGGGCCGTAAGCACAGATACGCAGTATTTT.

This rearrangement joins TRBV28 to TRBJ1-1; no definite D call. The CDR3 has 13 amino acids. Looked up from germline, CDR1 is MDHEN and CDR2 is SYDVKM. Trimming took 6 bases from V and 9 from J, leaving 17 bases between them. CDR3 DNA: TGTGCCAGCAGCCCCGGAGGGCAGCTTCAAGCTTTCTTT. Translating it yields CASSPGGQLQAFF.

The V call is TRBV7-9, the J call TRBJ1-3, with a possible D match to TRBD1 (5 bases). This CDR3 is 17 amino acids long. The V gene lost 5 bases and the J gene lost 1 base, with 18 bases spanning the gap. The V gene's germline CDR1 is SEHNR and CDR2 FQNEAQ (reference sequence). The CDR3 region is CASSTRAGPYSGNTIYF. The CDR3 DNA reads TGTGCCAGCAGCACCCGAGCGGGGCCTTATTCTGGAAACACCATATATTTT.

The chain links TRBV19 to TRBJ1-2, with D maybe TRBD1 (6 bases). Germline-derived CDR1 and CDR2 are LNHDA and SQIVND (reference sequence). V was clipped by 3 bases and J by 7 bases, with 9 bases between them. CDR3 length: 12 amino acids. As DNA, the CDR3 is TGTGCCAGTAGTATCAGGGGTTCTGGCTACACCTTC. The encoded protein is CASSIRGSGYTF.

CDR3 nucleotide sequence: TGTGCCAGCAGTTTAAGGGGGACCATTCAGGATACGCAGTATTTT. Amino acid sequence: CASSLRGTIQDTQYF. The chain uses TRBV27 and TRBJ2-3, with D possibly TRBD1 on 6 matching bases. Germline-derived CDR1 and CDR2 are MNHEY and SMNVEV (reference sequence). V was shortened by 2 bases and J by 6 bases, with 15 bases between the two germline ends. CDR3 length equals 15 residues.

Concerning this clone: Other nucleotide sequences in the sample specify the same CDR3. This chain joins TRBV5-1 and TRBJ1-2; possibly TRBD1 for D (5 bases). This CDR3 comprises 13 residues. Trimming pared 1 base from V and 4 bases from J, leaving 8 bases between. The germline V gene encodes CDR1 SGHRS and CDR2 YFSETQ. CDR3 sequence reads: CASSLQGVYGYTF. DNA for the CDR3: TGCGCCAGCAGCTTGCAAGGGGTCTATGGCTACACCTTC.